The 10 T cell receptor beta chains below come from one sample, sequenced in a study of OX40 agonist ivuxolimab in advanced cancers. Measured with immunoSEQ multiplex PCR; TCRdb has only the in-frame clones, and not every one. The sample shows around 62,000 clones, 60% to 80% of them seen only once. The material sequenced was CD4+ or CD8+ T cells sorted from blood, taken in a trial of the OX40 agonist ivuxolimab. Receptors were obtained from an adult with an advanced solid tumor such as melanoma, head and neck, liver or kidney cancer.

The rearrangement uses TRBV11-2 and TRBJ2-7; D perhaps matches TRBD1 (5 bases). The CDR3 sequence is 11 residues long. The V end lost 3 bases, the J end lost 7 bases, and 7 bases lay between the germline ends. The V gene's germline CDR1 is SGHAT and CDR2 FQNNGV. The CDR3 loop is CASSFQGEQYF. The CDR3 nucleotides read TGTGCCAGCAGCTTCCAGGGTGAGCAGTACTTC.

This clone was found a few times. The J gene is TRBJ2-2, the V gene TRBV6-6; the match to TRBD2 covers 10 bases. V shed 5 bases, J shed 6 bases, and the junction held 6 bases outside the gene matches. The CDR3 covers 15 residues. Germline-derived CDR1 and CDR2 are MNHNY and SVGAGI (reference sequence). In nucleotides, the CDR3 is TGTGCCAGCAGTCCAAGCGGGGGGGCTGCCGGGGAGCTGTTTTTT. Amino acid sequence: CASSPSGGAAGELFF.

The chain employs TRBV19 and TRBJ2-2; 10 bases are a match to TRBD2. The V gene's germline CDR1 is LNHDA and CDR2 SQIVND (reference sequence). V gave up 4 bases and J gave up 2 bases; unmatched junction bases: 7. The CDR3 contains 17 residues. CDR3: CASSSGASGSNTGELFF. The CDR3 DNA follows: TGTGCCAGTAGTAGCGGGGCTAGCGGGAGTAACACCGGGGAGCTGTTTTTT.

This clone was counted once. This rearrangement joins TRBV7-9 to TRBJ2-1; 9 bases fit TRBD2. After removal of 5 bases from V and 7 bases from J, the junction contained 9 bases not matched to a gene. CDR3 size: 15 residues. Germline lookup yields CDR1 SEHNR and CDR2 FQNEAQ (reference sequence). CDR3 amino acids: CASSRIAGARNEQFF. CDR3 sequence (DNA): TGTGCCAGCAGCCGAATAGCGGGAGCACGGAATGAGCAGTTCTTC.

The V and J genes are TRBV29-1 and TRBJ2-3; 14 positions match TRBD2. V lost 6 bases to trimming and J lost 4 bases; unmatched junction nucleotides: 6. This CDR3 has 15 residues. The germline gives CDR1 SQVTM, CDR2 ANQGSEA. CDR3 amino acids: CSVRRLAGGSDTQYF. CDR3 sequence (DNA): TGCAGCGTGCGTAGACTAGCGGGAGGGTCAGATACGCAGTATTTT.

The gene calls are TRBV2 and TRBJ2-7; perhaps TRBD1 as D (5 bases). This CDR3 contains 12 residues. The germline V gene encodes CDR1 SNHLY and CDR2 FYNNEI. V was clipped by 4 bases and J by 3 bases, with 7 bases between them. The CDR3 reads CASSGQFYEQYF. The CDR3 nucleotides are TGTGCCAGCAGTGGACAGTTCTACGAGCAGTACTTC.

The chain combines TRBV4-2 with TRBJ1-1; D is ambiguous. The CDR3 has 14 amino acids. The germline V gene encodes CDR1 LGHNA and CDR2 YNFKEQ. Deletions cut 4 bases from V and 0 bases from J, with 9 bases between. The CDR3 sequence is CASSPFPLNTEAFF. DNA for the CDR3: TGTGCCAGCAGCCCATTCCCGTTGAACACTGAAGCTTTCTTT.

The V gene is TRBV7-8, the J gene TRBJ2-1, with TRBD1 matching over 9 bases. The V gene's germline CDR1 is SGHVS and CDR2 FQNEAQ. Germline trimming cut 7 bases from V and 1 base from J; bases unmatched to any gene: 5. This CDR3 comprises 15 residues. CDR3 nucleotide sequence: TGTGCCAGCAACTCTGGGACAGGGTCCTACAATGAGCAGTTCTTC. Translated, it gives CASNSGTGSYNEQFF.

CDR3 region: CASSRDRALNYGYTF. CDR3 in DNA: TGTGCCAGCAGCAGGGACAGGGCCCTTAACTATGGCTACACCTTC. The chain employs TRBV5-6 and TRBJ1-2; 9 bases line up with TRBD1. V was clipped by 4 bases and J by 1 base; unmatched bases: 5. The CDR3 covers 15 residues. Germline V gene lookup returns CDR1 SGHDT and CDR2 YYEEEE.

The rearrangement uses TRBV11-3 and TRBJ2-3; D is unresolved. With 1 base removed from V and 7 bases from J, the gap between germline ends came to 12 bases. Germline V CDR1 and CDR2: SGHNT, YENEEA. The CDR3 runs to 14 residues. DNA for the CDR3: TGTGCCAGCAGCTTAGGGGTTGCGGAGAATACGCAGTATTTT. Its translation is CASSLGVAENTQYF.